This passage covers 11 T cell receptor beta chains from one sample sequenced in a study of spatial heterogeneity in lung cancer. As to time point: sample taken at primary tumor resection. The sequenced material consisted of unsorted whole RNA from tumor, nontumor lung or frozen PBMC. One entry per CDR3 protein, called by TCRdb with MiXCR from the 5' RACE reads. This table holds more than 85,000 distinct CDR3 sequences, over 8.5% found once. Sequenced material: PBMCs, taken at surgery. The receptors here all came from a male donor with early-stage non-small cell lung cancer.

This clonotype was observed many times. The chain uses TRBV10-2 and TRBJ2-3; 9 bases are shared with TRBD2. This CDR3 has 15 residues. V lost 5 bases, J lost 5 bases, and 8 bases stayed unmatched. Germline CDR1 is WSHSY and CDR2 is SAAADI. CDR3 nucleotides: TGCGCCAGCAGTCCGACTAGCGGACGGGGAGATACGCAGTATTTT. It specifies CASSPTSGRGDTQYF.

DNA for the CDR3: TGTGCCAGCAGTCATACCAAGGGGTCATATAATCAGTTCTTC. Protein: CASSHTKGSYNQFF. The rearrangement joins TRBV12-3 or TRBV12-4 to TRBJ2-1, with TRBD1 as a possible D gene (5 bases). The CDR3 is 14 residues long. V dropped 5 bases and J dropped 13 bases, with 21 bases sitting between them.

The chain recombines TRBV4-2 with TRBJ2-7, with 9 bases that match TRBD1. The CDR3 has 16 amino acids. With 1 base clipped from V and 1 base from J, the junction kept 5 bases outside the gene matches. CDR1 and CDR2 (germline): LGHNA, YNFKEQ. The chain's CDR3 is CASSQVSDRGSYEQYF. The CDR3 nucleotides read TGTGCCAGCAGCCAAGTGTCGGACAGGGGTTCCTACGAGCAGTACTTC.

The chain carries TRBV5-1 and TRBJ2-3; possible D gene TRBD2, 6 bases. Germline CDR1 SGHRS, CDR2 YFSETQ. V was cut by 4 bases and J by 0 bases, with 12 bases left in between. CDR3 length: 15 residues. DNA of the CDR3: TGCGCCAGCAGCACCCTTGGAGGGAGCACAGATACGCAGTATTTT. This codes for CASSTLGGSTDTQYF.

At least ten counts were recorded for this clonotype. The V and J genes are TRBV18 and TRBJ2-7; perhaps TRBD2 as D (6 bases). The germline CDR1 and CDR2 sequences are KGHSH and LQKENI. The CDR3 length is 16 residues. Trimming shortened V by 6 bases and J by 0 bases, and 18 bases separated the two germline ends. CDR3 in amino acids: CASSPQGGLGSYEQYF. In DNA form, the CDR3 reads TGTGCCAGCTCCCCCCAAGGAGGGCTTGGCTCCTACGAGCAGTACTTC.

This clonotype has only a few counts. The chain is built from TRBV29-1 and TRBJ2-5; the D is unclear. The V and J ends lost 4 bases and 2 bases respectively, with 11 bases between them. The CDR3 extends over 13 amino acids. Germline-derived CDR1 and CDR2 are SQVTM and ANQGSEA. CDR3 DNA: TGCAGCGTTGGCAACCAGAGACAAGAGACCCAGTACTTC. This sequence encodes CSVGNQRQETQYF. Variable domain in full (rest from reference TRBV29-1 and TRBJ2-5): SAVISQKPSRDICQRGTSLTIQCQVDSQVTMMFWYRQQPGQSLTLIATANQGSEATYESGFVIDKFPISRPNLTFSTLTVSNMSPEDSSIYLCSVGNQRQETQYFGPGTRLLVL.

This clonotype appeared many times. The V gene is TRBV5-4, the J gene TRBJ2-3, with D perhaps TRBD1 (6 bases). V was shortened by 4 bases and J by 5 bases, with 17 bases between the two germline ends. CDR3 length: 15 residues. Germline V gene sequence: CDR1 SGHNT, CDR2 YYREEE (reference sequence). The CDR3: CASSLGNRVRDTQYF. The CDR3 DNA follows: TGTGCCAGCAGCCTTGGGAACAGGGTCAGAGATACGCAGTATTTT.

This clonotype was detected ten times or more. The CDR3 is CATRTSGREETQYF. CDR3 in DNA: TGCGCCACCCGGACTAGCGGGAGAGAGGAGACCCAGTACTTC. The chain joins TRBV10-1 to TRBJ2-5, with TRBD2 identical over 13 bases. The germline gives CDR1 WNHNN, CDR2 SYGVQD (reference sequence). The CDR3 contains 14 residues. The trim removed 10 bases at V and 5 bases at J, leaving 7 bases unmatched.

This clonotype was observed at least ten times. The V and J genes are TRBV10-3 and TRBJ2-5, with D possibly being TRBD1 or TRBD2 (5 bases each). The ends were cut back, 6 bases at V and 2 bases at J, with 13 bases in the middle. CDR1 is ENHRY and CDR2 is SYGVKD in the germline V gene. CDR3 size: 14 residues. CDR3 nucleotides: TGTGCCATCAGCCCCACCGGGGCGCAAGAGACCCAGTACTTC. Encoded protein: CAISPTGAQETQYF.

This clonotype was seen only a few times. This chain joins TRBV19 and TRBJ2-2; D unresolved. CDR1 and CDR2 (germline): LNHDA, SQIVND (reference sequence). This CDR3 is built from 11 residues. Trimming pared 5 bases from V and 7 bases from J, leaving 5 bases between. CDR3 amino acids: CASSWFGELFF. The CDR3 nucleotides are TGTGCCAGTAGTTGGTTCGGGGAGCTGTTTTTT.

To note about this clonotype: Being one base from a much bigger clone, this may be a read error. The conserved phenylalanine or tryptophan is not found at the CDR3 terminus, so this likely reflects a read error. V usage is TRBV20-1 and J usage is TRBJ2-7; 11 bases are shared with TRBD2. The CDR3 totals 13 residues. CDR1 and CDR2 (germline): DFQATT, SNEGSKA (reference sequence). J lost 6 bases, V lost 3 bases, and 4 bases had no gene match. The CDR3 loop is CSASPGTSGEQYL. CDR3 nucleotide sequence: TGCAGTGCTAGCCCCGGGACTAGCGGCGAGCAGTACCTC.